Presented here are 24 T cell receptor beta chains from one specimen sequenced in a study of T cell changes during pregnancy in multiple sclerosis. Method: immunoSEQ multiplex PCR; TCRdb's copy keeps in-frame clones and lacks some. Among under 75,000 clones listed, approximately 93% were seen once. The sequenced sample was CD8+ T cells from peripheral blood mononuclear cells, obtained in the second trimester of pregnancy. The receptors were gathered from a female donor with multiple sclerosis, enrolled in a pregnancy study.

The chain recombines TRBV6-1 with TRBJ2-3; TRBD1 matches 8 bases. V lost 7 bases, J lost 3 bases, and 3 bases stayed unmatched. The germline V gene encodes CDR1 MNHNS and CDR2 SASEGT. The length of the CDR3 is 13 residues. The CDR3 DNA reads TGTGCCAGCACGACAGGGGAAACAGATACGCAGTATTTT. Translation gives CASTTGETDTQYF.

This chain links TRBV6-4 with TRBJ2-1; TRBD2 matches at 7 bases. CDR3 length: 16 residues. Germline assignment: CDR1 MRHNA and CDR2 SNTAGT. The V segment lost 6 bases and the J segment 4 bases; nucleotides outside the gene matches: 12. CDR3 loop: CASSPYSSGDYNEQFF. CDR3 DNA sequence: TGTGCCAGCAGCCCGTATTCCAGCGGGGATTACAATGAGCAGTTCTTC.

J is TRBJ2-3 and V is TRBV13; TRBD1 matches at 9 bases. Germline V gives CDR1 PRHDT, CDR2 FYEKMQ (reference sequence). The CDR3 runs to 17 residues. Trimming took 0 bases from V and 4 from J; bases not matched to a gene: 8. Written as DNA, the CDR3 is TGTGCCAGCAGCTTAGGCTATAGACAGGGGGTGGCAGATACGCAGTATTTT. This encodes CASSLGYRQGVADTQYF.

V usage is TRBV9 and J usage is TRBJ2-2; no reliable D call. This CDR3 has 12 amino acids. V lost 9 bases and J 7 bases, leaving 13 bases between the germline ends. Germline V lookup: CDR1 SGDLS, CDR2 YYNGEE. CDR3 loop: CATSSGRGELFF. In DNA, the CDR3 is TGTGCCACCTCGTCAGGCCGCGGGGAGCTGTTTTTT.

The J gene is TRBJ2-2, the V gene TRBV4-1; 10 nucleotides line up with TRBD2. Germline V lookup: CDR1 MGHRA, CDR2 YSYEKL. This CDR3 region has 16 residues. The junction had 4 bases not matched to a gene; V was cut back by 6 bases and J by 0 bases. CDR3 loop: CASRLTSGANTGELFF. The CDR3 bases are TGCGCCAGCAGGCTTACTAGCGGGGCGAACACCGGGGAGCTGTTTTTT.

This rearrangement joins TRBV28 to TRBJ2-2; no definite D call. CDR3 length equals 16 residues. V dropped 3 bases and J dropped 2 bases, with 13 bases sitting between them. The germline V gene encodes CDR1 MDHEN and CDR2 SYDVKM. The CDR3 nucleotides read TGTGCCAGCAGTTTTTCCCCACAGCTTAACACCGGGGAGCTGTTTTTT. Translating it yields CASSFSPQLNTGELFF.

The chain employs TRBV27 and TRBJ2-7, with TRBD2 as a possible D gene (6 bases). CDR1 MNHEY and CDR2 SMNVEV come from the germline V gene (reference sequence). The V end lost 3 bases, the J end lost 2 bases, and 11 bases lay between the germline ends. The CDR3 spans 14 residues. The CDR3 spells CASSLAGNTYEQYF. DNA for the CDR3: TGTGCCAGCAGTTTGGCGGGAAACACCTACGAGCAGTACTTC.

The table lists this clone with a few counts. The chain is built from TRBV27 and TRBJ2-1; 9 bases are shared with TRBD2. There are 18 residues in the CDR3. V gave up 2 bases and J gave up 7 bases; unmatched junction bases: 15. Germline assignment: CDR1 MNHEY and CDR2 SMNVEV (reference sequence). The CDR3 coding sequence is TGTGCCAGCAGTTTACCCGAGACCGAAGCGGGAGGAGTAAATGAGCAGTTCTTC. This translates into CASSLPETEAGGVNEQFF.

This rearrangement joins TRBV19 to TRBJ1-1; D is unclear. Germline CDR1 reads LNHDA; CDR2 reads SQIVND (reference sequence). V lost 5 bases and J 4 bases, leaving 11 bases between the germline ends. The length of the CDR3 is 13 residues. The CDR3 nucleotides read TGTGCCAGTAGTCCGGGGATCGGCACTGAAGCTTTCTTT. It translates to CASSPGIGTEAFF. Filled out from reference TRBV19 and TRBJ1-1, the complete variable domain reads DGGITQSPKYLFRKEGQNVTLSCEQNLNHDAMYWYRQDPGQGLRLIYYSQIVNDFQKGDIAEGYSVSREKKESFPLTVTSAQKNPTAFYLCASSPGIGTEAFFGQGTRLTVV.

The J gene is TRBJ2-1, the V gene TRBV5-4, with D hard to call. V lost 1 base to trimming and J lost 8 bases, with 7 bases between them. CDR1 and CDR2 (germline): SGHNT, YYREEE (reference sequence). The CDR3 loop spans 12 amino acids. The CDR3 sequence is CASSLIVDEQFF. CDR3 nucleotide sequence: TGTGCCAGCAGCTTGATAGTGGATGAGCAGTTCTTC. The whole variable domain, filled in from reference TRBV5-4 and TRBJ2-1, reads ETGVTQSPTHLIKTRGQQVTLRCSSQSGHNTVSWYQQALGQGPQFIFQYYREEENGRGNFPPRFSGLQFPNYSSELNVNALELDDSALYLCASSLIVDEQFFGPGTRLTVL.

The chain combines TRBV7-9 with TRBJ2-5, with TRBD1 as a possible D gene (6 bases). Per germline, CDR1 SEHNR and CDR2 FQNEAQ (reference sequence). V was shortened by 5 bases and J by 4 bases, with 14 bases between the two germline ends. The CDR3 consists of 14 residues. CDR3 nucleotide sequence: TGTGCCAGCAGCCGAGGTGGGGGCGGAGAGACCCAGTACTTC. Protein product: CASSRGGGGETQYF.

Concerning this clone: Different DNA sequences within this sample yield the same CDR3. CDR3 nucleotide sequence: TGTGCCAGTAGTATGGCGGGAGTCTCCTACGAGCAGTACTTC. Translating it yields CASSMAGVSYEQYF. The chain has TRBV19 and TRBJ2-7; the match to TRBD2 covers 7 bases. Germline V gene sequence: CDR1 LNHDA, CDR2 SQIVND (reference sequence). V trimming: 3 bases; J trimming: 0 bases; junction bases outside the gene matches: 2. The CDR3 is 14 amino acids. The whole variable domain, remainder taken from reference TRBV19 and TRBJ2-7, is DGGITQSPKYLFRKEGQNVTLSCEQNLNHDAMYWYRQDPGQGLRLIYYSQIVNDFQKGDIAEGYSVSREKKESFPLTVTSAQKNPTAFYLCASSMAGVSYEQYFGPGTRLTVT.

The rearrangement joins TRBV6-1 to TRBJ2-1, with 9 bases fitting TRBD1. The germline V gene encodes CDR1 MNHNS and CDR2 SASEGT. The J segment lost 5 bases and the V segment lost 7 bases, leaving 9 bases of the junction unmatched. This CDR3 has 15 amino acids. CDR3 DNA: TGTGCCAGCACTACCGGACAGGGGTTAAACAATGAGCAGTTCTTC. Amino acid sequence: CASTTGQGLNNEQFF.

The CDR3 region is CASSPVGGTEAFF. The CDR3 DNA reads TGTGCCAGCAGCCCAGTAGGGGGCACTGAAGCTTTCTTT. The V and J genes are TRBV27 and TRBJ1-1, with D possibly TRBD1 on 6 matching bases. Germline CDR1 MNHEY, CDR2 SMNVEV (reference sequence). V was shortened by 6 bases and J by 4 bases, with 12 bases between the two germline ends. The CDR3 runs 13 residues.

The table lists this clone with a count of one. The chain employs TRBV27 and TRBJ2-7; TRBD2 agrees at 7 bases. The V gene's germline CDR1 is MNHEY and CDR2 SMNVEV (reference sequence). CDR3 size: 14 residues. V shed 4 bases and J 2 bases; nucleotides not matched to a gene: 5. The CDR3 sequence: CASSYAAGAYEQYF. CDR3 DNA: TGTGCCAGCAGTTATGCGGCGGGGGCCTACGAGCAGTACTTC.

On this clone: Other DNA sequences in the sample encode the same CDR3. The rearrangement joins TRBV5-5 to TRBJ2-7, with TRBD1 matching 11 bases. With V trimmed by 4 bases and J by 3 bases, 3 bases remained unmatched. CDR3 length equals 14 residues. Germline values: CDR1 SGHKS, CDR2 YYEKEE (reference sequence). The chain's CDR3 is CASSPGTGGYEQYF. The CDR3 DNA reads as TGTGCCAGCAGCCCGGGGACAGGGGGCTACGAGCAGTACTTC. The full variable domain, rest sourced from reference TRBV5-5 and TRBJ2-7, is DAGVTQSPTHLIKTRGQQVTLRCSPISGHKSVSWYQQVLGQGPQFIFQYYEKEERGRGNFPDRFSARQFPNYSSELNVNALLLGDSALYLCASSPGTGGYEQYFGPGTRLTVT.

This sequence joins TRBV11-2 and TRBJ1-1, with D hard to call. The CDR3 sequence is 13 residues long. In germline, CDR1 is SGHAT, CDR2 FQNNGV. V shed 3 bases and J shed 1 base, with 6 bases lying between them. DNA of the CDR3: TGTGCCAGCAGCTTTCTTCGGAACACTGAAGCTTTCTTT. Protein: CASSFLRNTEAFF.

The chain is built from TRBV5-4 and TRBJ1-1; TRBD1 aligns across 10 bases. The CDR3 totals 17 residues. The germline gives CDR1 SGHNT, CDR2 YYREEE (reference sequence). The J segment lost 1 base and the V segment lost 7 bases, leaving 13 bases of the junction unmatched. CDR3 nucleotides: TGTGCCAGCGGATCCGGACAGGGGGACATATGGAACACTGAAGCTTTCTTT. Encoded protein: CASGSGQGDIWNTEAFF.

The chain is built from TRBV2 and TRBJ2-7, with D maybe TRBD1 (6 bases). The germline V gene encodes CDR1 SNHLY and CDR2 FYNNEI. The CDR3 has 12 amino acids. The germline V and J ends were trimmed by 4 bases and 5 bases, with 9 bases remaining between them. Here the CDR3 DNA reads TGTGCCAGCAGTGGGTCAGGGGACGAGCAGTACTTC. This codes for CASSGSGDEQYF.

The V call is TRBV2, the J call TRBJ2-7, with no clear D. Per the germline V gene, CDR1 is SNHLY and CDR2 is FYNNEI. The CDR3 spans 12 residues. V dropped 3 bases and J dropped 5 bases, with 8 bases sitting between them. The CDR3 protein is CASSDRYHEQYF. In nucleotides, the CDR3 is TGTGCCAGCAGTGACAGGTACCACGAGCAGTACTTC.

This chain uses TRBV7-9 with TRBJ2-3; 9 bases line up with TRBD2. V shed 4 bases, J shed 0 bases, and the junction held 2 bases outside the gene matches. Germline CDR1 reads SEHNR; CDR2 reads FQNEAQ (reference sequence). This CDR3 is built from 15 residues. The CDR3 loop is CASSSLAGSTDTQYF. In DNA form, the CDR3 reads TGTGCCAGCAGCTCTCTAGCGGGAAGCACAGATACGCAGTATTTT.

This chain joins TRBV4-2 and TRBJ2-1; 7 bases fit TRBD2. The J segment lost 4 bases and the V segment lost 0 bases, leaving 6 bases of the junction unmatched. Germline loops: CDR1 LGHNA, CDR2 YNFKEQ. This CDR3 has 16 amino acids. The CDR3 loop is CASSQELADPYNEQFF. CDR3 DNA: TGTGCCAGCAGCCAAGAGCTAGCGGATCCATACAATGAGCAGTTCTTC.

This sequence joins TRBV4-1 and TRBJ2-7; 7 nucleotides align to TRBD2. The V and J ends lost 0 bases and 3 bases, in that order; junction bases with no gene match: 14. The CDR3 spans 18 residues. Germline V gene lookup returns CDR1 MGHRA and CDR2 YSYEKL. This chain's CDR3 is CASSQEHLGVAGHYEQYF. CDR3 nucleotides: TGCGCCAGCAGCCAAGAACACCTTGGGGTAGCGGGCCACTACGAGCAGTACTTC.

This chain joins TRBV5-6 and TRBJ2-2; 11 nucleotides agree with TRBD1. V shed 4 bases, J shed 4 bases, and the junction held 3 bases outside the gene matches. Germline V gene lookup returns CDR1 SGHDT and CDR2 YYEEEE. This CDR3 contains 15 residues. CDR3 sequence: CASSGGTGGTGELFF. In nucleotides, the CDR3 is TGTGCCAGCAGCGGTGGGACAGGGGGCACCGGGGAGCTGTTTTTT.